This T cell receptor beta chain was recovered during a study of T cells in Graves' hyperthyroidism and ophthalmopathy. Study as a whole: Peripheral blood sampling occurred at initial diagnosis, before any treatment.

The CDR3 regions of TCR beta were amplified from RNA transcripts. Primed by the HTBI set, a first-round RT-PCR was run on the TCR CDR3. Each CDR3 protein gets one entry after TCRdb re-called the multiplex PCR reads with MiXCR. The profile shows 500,000 to 650,000 distinct CDR3 sequences, around 15% of them singletons. This CDR3 comprises 13 residues. Germline CDR1 reads LNHDA; CDR2 reads SQIVND (reference sequence). V was clipped by 2 bases and J by 5 bases, with 7 bases between them. J is TRBJ2-1 and V is TRBV19; D is ambiguous. The origin of this receptor is a woman aged 50 to 60 with Graves' ophthalmopathy. The sample was blood. CDR3 DNA sequence: TGTGCCAGTAGTATACTAGGAGACAATGAGCAGTTCTTC. It yields the protein CASSILGDNEQFF.